The 32 T cell receptor beta chains given below trace back to one sample, sequenced in a study of CD8+ T cells in alopecia areata. cDNA serving as the sequencing template came from extracted, reverse transcribed RNA. Data came from immunoSEQ multiplex PCR; TCRdb stores just in-frame clones and leaves some out. The sample comprises about 150,000 clones, over 45% of which are singletons, and roughly 6.8% rests with the top ten. Sequenced: CD4+ T cells sorted from blood. These receptors came from a human donor with alopecia areata.

The rearrangement links TRBV7-8 to TRBJ1-5; weak D call: TRBD1 (5 bases). The CDR3 spans 15 residues. Germline-derived CDR1 and CDR2 are SGHVS and FQNEAQ. V was shortened by 8 bases and J by 5 bases, with 19 bases between the two germline ends. The CDR3 bases are TGTGCCAGCCGAGAGAGGCAGGGCTGGGATCAGCCCCAGCATTTT. This encodes CASRERQGWDQPQHF. The variable domain in full, completed from reference TRBV7-8 and TRBJ1-5, reads GAGVSQSPRYKVAKRGQDVALRCDPISGHVSLFWYQQALGQGPEFLTYFQNEAQLDKSGLPSDRFFAERPEGSVSTLKIQRTQQEDSAVYLCASRERQGWDQPQHFGDGTRLSIL.

This clone showed up just a few times. The chain employs TRBV7-6 and TRBJ2-2; D gene unclear. From germline, CDR1 is SGHVS and CDR2 FNYEAQ. The CDR3 has 14 amino acids. Trimming removed 0 bases at V and 4 bases at J, with 6 bases between. CDR3 protein: CASSLAPVTGELFF. The CDR3 DNA reads TGTGCCAGCAGCTTAGCCCCGGTCACCGGGGAGCTGTTTTTT.

The V and J genes are TRBV29-1 and TRBJ1-2, with 8 nucleotides matching TRBD1. This CDR3 has 14 residues. CDR1 SQVTM and CDR2 ANQGSEA come from the germline V gene. V lost 3 bases to trimming and J lost 1 base; unmatched junction nucleotides: 4. CDR3 in DNA: TGCAGCGTTGACGACAGGGGCAGTAACTATGGCTACACCTTC. Its translation is CSVDDRGSNYGYTF.

In this sample, this clone turned up a few times. The V and J genes are TRBV7-2 and TRBJ1-5; D not certain. CDR1 is SGHTA and CDR2 is FQGNSA in the germline V gene. The V and J ends lost 5 bases and 0 bases respectively, with 5 bases between them. There are 13 residues in the CDR3. CDR3 DNA: TGTGCCAGCAGCCCTACTAGCAATCAGCCCCAGCATTTT. Translated, it gives CASSPTSNQPQHF.

By share of the sample, this clone is medium-sized. The CDR3 region has the DNA TGTGCCAGCAGTTATGACAGACTGAACACTGAAGCTTTCTTT. It is translated as CASSYDRLNTEAFF. The chain joins TRBV7-3 to TRBJ1-1; a weak D match, TRBD1 (5 bases). The CDR3 runs 14 residues. V was clipped by 6 bases and J by 0 bases, with 11 bases between them. Looked up from germline, CDR1 is SGHTA and CDR2 is FQGTGA.

This clone was counted between two and nine times. The chain joins TRBV2 to TRBJ1-5; D possibly corresponds to TRBD1 (5 bases). The V gene's germline CDR1 is SNHLY and CDR2 FYNNEI. This CDR3 comprises 14 residues. The ends were cut back, 4 bases at V and 4 bases at J, with 11 bases in the middle. This chain's CDR3 is CASSGQGWNQPQHF. The CDR3 DNA sequence: TGTGCCAGCAGTGGGCAGGGCTGGAATCAGCCCCAGCATTTT.

Here the CDR3 reads CASSLSGLAGEGIYEQYF. The CDR3 region has the DNA TGTGCCAGCAGCTTAAGCGGACTAGCGGGAGAGGGGATCTACGAGCAGTACTTC. The J gene is TRBJ2-7, the V gene TRBV5-4; TRBD2 matches at 13 bases. CDR1 is SGHNT, CDR2 YYREEE, per germline (reference sequence). The ends lost 2 bases at V and 3 bases at J; junction bases unmatched: 11. The CDR3 is made up of 18 amino acids.

The V and J genes are TRBV27 and TRBJ2-7; no clear D gene. The CDR3 loop spans 13 amino acids. V was shortened by 4 bases and J by 1 base, with 8 bases between the two germline ends. From germline, CDR1 is MNHEY and CDR2 SMNVEV (reference sequence). Here the CDR3 reads CASSSNPSYEQYF. CDR3 nucleotides: TGTGCCAGCAGTTCAAACCCTTCCTACGAGCAGTACTTC.

J is TRBJ2-5 and V is TRBV7-9, with D possibly matching TRBD2 (5 bases). Germline V gene sequence: CDR1 SEHNR, CDR2 FQNEAQ (reference sequence). The CDR3 sequence is 16 residues long. Trimming pared 4 bases from V and 7 bases from J, leaving 22 bases between. CDR3 sequence reads: CASSSRDPRVLGTQYF. Here the CDR3 DNA reads TGTGCCAGCAGCTCACGTGACCCGAGGGTACTCGGGACCCAGTACTTC.

This clone occurred a few times. The chain employs TRBV29-1 and TRBJ2-3, with 10 bases fitting TRBD2. CDR1 is SQVTM and CDR2 is ANQGSEA in the germline V gene. V trimming: 4 bases; J trimming: 6 bases; junction bases outside the gene matches: 13. CDR3 length equals 16 residues. CDR3 DNA sequence: TGCAGCGTTGCCAAACTAGCGGGGACGACTGGGGATACGCAGTATTTT. This codes for CSVAKLAGTTGDTQYF.

The DNA for the CDR3 is TGTGCCAGCAGTTTACTATTCCCCAGTGAGCAGTTCTTC. Protein product: CASSLLFPSEQFF. J is TRBJ2-1 and V is TRBV28; no firm D call. This CDR3 region has 13 residues. CDR1 and CDR2 (germline): MDHEN, SYDVKM. Trimming removed 2 bases at V and 9 bases at J, with 11 bases between.

The CDR3 DNA follows: TGTGCCAGCAGTTTACGGGGGGGGGCCTACTATGGCTACACCTTC. The encoded protein is CASSLRGGAYYGYTF. V usage is TRBV28 and J usage is TRBJ1-2; weak D call: TRBD1 (6 bases). CDR3 length equals 15 residues. The germline V and J ends were trimmed by 2 bases and 3 bases, with 13 bases remaining between them. CDR1 and CDR2 from the germline V gene are MDHEN and SYDVKM.

The chain joins TRBV23-1 to TRBJ2-7; D may match TRBD1 or TRBD2 (5 bases each). TRBV23-1 has ORF status, its function being uncertain. The V end was cut by 3 bases, the J end by 4 bases, with 31 bases between. This CDR3 is 20 amino acids long. The CDR3 loop reads CASSHSTPGTRGREGYEQYF. The CDR3 bases are TGCGCCAGCAGTCATTCAACCCCCGGGACCAGAGGGCGCGAGGGGTACGAGCAGTACTTC.

The chain couples TRBV29-1 to TRBJ2-7; no clear D gene. V lost 3 bases, J lost 6 bases, and 9 bases lay in between. This CDR3 has 11 residues. CDR1 and CDR2 (germline): SQVTM, ANQGSEA. The chain's CDR3 is CSVETTGEQYF. DNA for the CDR3: TGCAGCGTTGAGACAACGGGCGAGCAGTACTTC.

This clone was counted between two and nine times. The chain is built from TRBV7-2 and TRBJ2-3; TRBD2 is a possible D gene (6 bases). Trimming shortened V by 5 bases and J by 4 bases, and 13 bases separated the two germline ends. This CDR3 is built from 14 residues. The germline gives CDR1 SGHTA, CDR2 FQGNSA. CDR3 in DNA: TGTGCCAGCAGCCGACTAGATGCTTCAGATACGCAGTATTTT. It specifies CASSRLDASDTQYF.

The chain combines TRBV5-1 with TRBJ2-5; no clear D gene. The CDR3 sequence is 16 residues long. Trimming removed 0 bases from V and 1 base from J, with 13 bases in between. Germline CDR1 and CDR2: SGHRS and YFSETQ. CDR3 in amino acids: CASSLVPTPSQETQYF. CDR3 coding DNA: TGCGCCAGCAGCTTGGTTCCGACCCCCAGCCAAGAGACCCAGTACTTC. Complete variable domain (other parts from reference TRBV5-1 and TRBJ2-5): KAGVTQTPRYLIKTRGQQVTLSCSPISGHRSVSWYQQTPGQGLQFLFEYFSETQRNKGNFPGRFSGRQFSNSRSEMNVSTLELGDSALYLCASSLVPTPSQETQYFGPGTRLLVL.

The CDR3 reads CSVGEGSDVRPQHF. DNA for the CDR3: TGCAGCGTTGGGGAGGGTAGTGATGTACGGCCCCAGCATTTT. The gene calls are TRBV29-1 and TRBJ1-5; D gene ambiguous. This CDR3 contains 14 residues. The V and J ends lost 4 bases and 9 bases respectively, with 19 bases between them. Germline CDR1 SQVTM, CDR2 ANQGSEA.

V and J are TRBV27 and TRBJ1-1; 7 positions agree with TRBD1. The trim removed 8 bases at V and 1 base at J, leaving 10 bases unmatched. Germline V gene sequence: CDR1 MNHEY, CDR2 SMNVEV (reference sequence). CDR3 length: 15 amino acids. CDR3 bases: TGTGCCAGCTCCAAGGTGGGACAGACGAACACTGAAGCTTTCTTT. It specifies CASSKVGQTNTEAFF.

The rearrangement links TRBV5-6 to TRBJ2-1; 9 bases agree with TRBD2. The J segment lost 2 bases and the V segment lost 3 bases, leaving 3 bases of the junction unmatched. Germline V gives CDR1 SGHDT, CDR2 YYEEEE. The CDR3 runs to 15 residues. The CDR3 reads CASSSGLATYNEQFF. DNA for the CDR3: TGTGCCAGCAGCTCCGGACTAGCGACCTACAATGAGCAGTTCTTC.

CDR3 DNA sequence: TGTGCCAGCAGCGTAGGGGGACCCATGGTTGAGCAGTTCTTC. This encodes CASSVGGPMVEQFF. The V gene is TRBV9, the J gene TRBJ2-1; TRBD1 or TRBD2 may be the D gene (5 bases each). The CDR3 length is 14 residues. Looked up from germline, CDR1 is SGDLS and CDR2 is YYNGEE. Trimming removed 0 bases at V and 9 bases at J, with 13 bases between.

The chain has TRBV7-6 and TRBJ2-3; tentative D call: TRBD2 (5 bases). The V and J ends lost 6 bases and 5 bases respectively, with 12 bases between them. The CDR3 runs to 13 residues. Germline V gives CDR1 SGHVS, CDR2 FNYEAQ. The CDR3 reads CASSLPRGDTQYF. In nucleotides, the CDR3 is TGTGCCAGCAGTTTGCCCCGGGGAGATACGCAGTATTTT.

This clone was observed a handful of times. V is TRBV5-1 and J is TRBJ1-1; 8 bases line up with TRBD1. Germline values: CDR1 SGHRS, CDR2 YFSETQ. Unmatched junction bases numbered 15, after V lost 0 bases and J lost 5 bases. This CDR3 is 18 amino acids long. CDR3 loop: CASSLVPAGTGYSTEAFF. The CDR3, as DNA: TGCGCCAGCAGCTTGGTCCCCGCCGGGACAGGATATAGTACTGAAGCTTTCTTT.

The V call is TRBV28, the J call TRBJ1-1, with D possibly matching TRBD1 (6 bases). The CDR3 contains 17 residues. CDR1 is MDHEN and CDR2 is SYDVKM in the germline V gene. Trimming removed 3 bases at V and 0 bases at J, with 17 bases between. In DNA, the CDR3 is TGTGCCAGCAGTTTCTTAGGACAGCTTTTTATGAACACTGAAGCTTTCTTT. Residues: CASSFLGQLFMNTEAFF.

The V gene is TRBV6-5, the J gene TRBJ2-3; 7 bases are shared with TRBD2. The CDR3 is 15 amino acids. Unmatched junction bases numbered 5, after V lost 2 bases and J lost 3 bases. Germline V gene lookup returns CDR1 MNHEY and CDR2 SVGAGI. This CDR3 is CASSYRAGETDTQYF. The CDR3 DNA reads as TGTGCCAGCAGTTACCGGGCGGGAGAGACAGATACGCAGTATTTT.

This clone occurred a few times. This chain uses TRBV25-1 with TRBJ2-3; 8 bases line up with TRBD1. Trimming took 5 bases from V and 4 from J; bases not matched to a gene: 8. Germline V gene lookup returns CDR1 MGHDK and CDR2 SYGVNS. This CDR3 has 15 residues. The CDR3 here is CASSTIGQGPDTQYF. CDR3 bases: TGTGCCAGCAGTACAATAGGACAGGGCCCAGATACGCAGTATTTT.

The chain has TRBV29-1 and TRBJ1-3; D remains unclear. The ends were cut back, 6 bases at V and 0 bases at J, with 9 bases in the middle. Germline assignment: CDR1 SQVTM and CDR2 ANQGSEA. This CDR3 contains 13 residues. CDR3 amino acids: CSVSGSSGNTIYF. The CDR3 bases are TGCAGCGTCAGTGGGAGCTCTGGAAACACCATATATTTT.

J is TRBJ1-2 and V is TRBV2; D gene uncertain. V was pared by 5 bases and J by 3 bases, with 19 bases between. The CDR3 totals 16 residues. CDR1 and CDR2 (germline): SNHLY, FYNNEI. The CDR3 nucleotides read TGTGCCAGCAGTTTACCAGACGTACAGTTTTACTATGGCTACACCTTC. Its protein product is CASSLPDVQFYYGYTF.

Written as DNA, the CDR3 is TGCGCCAGCAGCCAAGTACCGGGACTAGCGACTTATGAGCAGTTCTTC. This encodes CASSQVPGLATYEQFF. The J gene is TRBJ2-1, the V gene TRBV4-1; TRBD2 agrees at 10 bases. Germline V lookup: CDR1 MGHRA, CDR2 YSYEKL. After removal of 1 base from V and 8 bases from J, the junction contained 8 bases not matched to a gene. The CDR3 runs 16 residues.

This clone appeared a few times. The V gene is TRBV28, the J gene TRBJ1-4, with no clear D. Germline V lookup: CDR1 MDHEN, CDR2 SYDVKM. The CDR3 loop spans 13 amino acids. Deletions cut 8 bases from V and 5 bases from J, with 12 bases between. CDR3 in amino acids: CASGGSPNEKLFF. CDR3 DNA sequence: TGTGCCAGCGGTGGGAGCCCCAATGAAAAACTGTTTTTT.

The V call is TRBV29-1, the J call TRBJ2-5; possible D gene TRBD1, 6 bases. CDR1 SQVTM and CDR2 ANQGSEA come from the germline V gene. The CDR3 has 12 residues. Trimming stripped 7 bases from V and 4 bases from J, with 13 bases between. Written as DNA, the CDR3 is TGCAGCGACACAGGGTTAGGAGAGACCCAGTACTTC. Amino acid sequence: CSDTGLGETQYF.

This chain joins TRBV5-1 and TRBJ2-1; D unclear. V lost 4 bases to trimming and J lost 8 bases, with 10 bases between them. Germline V lookup: CDR1 SGHRS, CDR2 YFSETQ. This CDR3 has 12 amino acids. The CDR3 loop reads CASSRQSDEQFF. The DNA for the CDR3 is TGCGCCAGCAGCAGGCAGAGCGATGAGCAGTTCTTC.

This chain links TRBV5-5 with TRBJ1-2, with D perhaps TRBD1 (5 bases). Trimming stripped 5 bases from V and 4 bases from J, with 15 bases between. Germline V CDR1 and CDR2: SGHKS, YYEKEE (reference sequence). The CDR3 runs 14 residues. Here the CDR3 DNA reads TGTGCCAGCAGTCCGCAGGGAGAGGGCTATGGCTACACCTTC. The encoded protein is CASSPQGEGYGYTF.